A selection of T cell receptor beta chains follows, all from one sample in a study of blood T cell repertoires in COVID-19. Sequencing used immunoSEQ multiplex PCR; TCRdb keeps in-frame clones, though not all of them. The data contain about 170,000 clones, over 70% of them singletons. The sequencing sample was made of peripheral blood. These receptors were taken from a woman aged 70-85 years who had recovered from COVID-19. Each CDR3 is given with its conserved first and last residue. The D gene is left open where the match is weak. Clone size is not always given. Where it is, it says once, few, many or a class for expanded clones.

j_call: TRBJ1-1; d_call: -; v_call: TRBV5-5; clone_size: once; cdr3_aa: CASRTGQNLNTEAFF; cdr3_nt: TGTGCCAGCAGGACCGGACAGAACTTGAACACTGAAGCTTTCTTT
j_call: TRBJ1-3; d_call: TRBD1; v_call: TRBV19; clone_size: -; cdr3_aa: CASSIAPDRASGNTIYF; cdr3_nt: TGTGCCAGTAGTATAGCCCCGGACAGGGCCTCTGGAAACACCATATATTTT
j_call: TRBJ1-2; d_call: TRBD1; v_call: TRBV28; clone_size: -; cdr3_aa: CASSYYRGDGYTF; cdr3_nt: TGTGCCAGCAGTTACTACAGGGGTGATGGCTACACCTTC
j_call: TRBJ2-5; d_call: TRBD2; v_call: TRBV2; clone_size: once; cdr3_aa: CASSEDSSGAFKETQYF; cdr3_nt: TGTGCCAGCAGTGAAGATTCTAGCGGGGCTTTTAAAGAGACCCAGTACTTC
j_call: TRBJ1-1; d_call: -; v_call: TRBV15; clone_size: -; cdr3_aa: CATSTLPNRDVNTEAFF; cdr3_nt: TGTGCCACCAGCACTTTACCAAACAGGGACGTGAACACTGAAGCTTTCTTT
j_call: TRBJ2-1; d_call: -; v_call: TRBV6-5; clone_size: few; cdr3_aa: CASSSLGGSEQFF; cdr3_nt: TGTGCCAGCAGTTCTCTCGGTGGGAGTGAGCAGTTCTTC
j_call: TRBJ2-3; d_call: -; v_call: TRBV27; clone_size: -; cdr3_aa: CASSLAPGDTQYF; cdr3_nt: TGTGCCAGCAGTTTGGCGCCGGGGGATACGCAGTATTTT
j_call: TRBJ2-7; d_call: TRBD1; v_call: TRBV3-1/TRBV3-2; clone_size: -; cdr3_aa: CASSPGTGLYEQYF; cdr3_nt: TGTGCCAGCAGCCCCGGGACAGGGCTCTACGAGCAGTACTTC
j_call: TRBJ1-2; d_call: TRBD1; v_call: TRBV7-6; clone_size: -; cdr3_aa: CASSSNRGLYYGYTF; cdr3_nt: TGTGCCAGCAGCTCCAACAGGGGGCTGTACTATGGCTACACCTTC
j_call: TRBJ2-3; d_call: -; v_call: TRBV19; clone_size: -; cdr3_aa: CASSIGLAMLADTQYF; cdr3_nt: TGTGCCAGTAGTATAGGGCTAGCGATGCTCGCAGATACGCAGTATTTT
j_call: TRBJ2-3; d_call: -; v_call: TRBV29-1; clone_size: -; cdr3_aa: CSVLSEFSTDTQYF; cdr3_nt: TGCAGCGTTCTTAGCGAATTTAGCACAGATACGCAGTATTTT
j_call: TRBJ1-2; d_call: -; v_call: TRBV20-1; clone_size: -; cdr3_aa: CSASTEPHGYTF; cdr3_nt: TGCAGTGCGAGTACAGAACCCCATGGCTACACCTTC
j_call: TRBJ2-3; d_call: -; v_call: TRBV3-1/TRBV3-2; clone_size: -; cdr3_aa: CASSQEPARIKPSTDTQYF; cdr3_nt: TGTGCCAGCAGCCAAGAGCCCGCGAGGATAAAACCTAGCACAGATACGCAGTATTTT
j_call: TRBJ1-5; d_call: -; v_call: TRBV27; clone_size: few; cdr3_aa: CASSLGTPRNQPQHF; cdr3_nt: TGTGCCAGCAGTTTGGGGACACCCCGCAATCAGCCCCAGCATTTT
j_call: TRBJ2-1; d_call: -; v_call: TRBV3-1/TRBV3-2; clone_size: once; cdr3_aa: CASSQGRYSNEQFF; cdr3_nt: TGTGCCAGCAGCCAAGGCCGGTACAGCAATGAGCAGTTCTTC
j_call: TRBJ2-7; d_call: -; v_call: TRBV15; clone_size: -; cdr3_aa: CATSRGGVSGSYEQYF; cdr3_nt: TGTGCCACCAGCAGAGGGGGGGTGAGTGGTTCCTACGAGCAGTACTTC
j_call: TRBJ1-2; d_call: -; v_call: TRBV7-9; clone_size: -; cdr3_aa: CASSLGRGTALGDTF; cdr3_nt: TGTGCCAGCAGCTTAGGCCGGGGGACGGCCTTGGGGGACACCTTC
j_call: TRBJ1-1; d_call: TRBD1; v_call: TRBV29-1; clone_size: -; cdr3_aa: CSVGDRQNTEAFF; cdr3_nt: TGCAGCGTTGGGGACAGACAGAACACTGAAGCTTTCTTT
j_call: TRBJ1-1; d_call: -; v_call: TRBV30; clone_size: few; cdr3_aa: CAWSAAGAGSGRTAFF; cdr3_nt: TGTGCCTGGAGTGCCGCGGGGGCAGGGTCGGGGAGAACGGCTTTCTTT
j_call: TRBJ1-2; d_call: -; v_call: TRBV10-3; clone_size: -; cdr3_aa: CAIGAGYGYTF; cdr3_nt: TGTGCCATCGGGGCCGGGTATGGCTACACCTTC
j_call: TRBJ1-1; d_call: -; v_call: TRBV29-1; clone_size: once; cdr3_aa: CSVTGRGQVGAFF; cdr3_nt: TGCAGCGTAACTGGGAGGGGTCAGGTGGGCGCTTTCTTT
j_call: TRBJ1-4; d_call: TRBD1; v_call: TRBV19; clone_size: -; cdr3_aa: CASSRQGVDEKLFF; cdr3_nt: TGTGCCAGTAGCCGACAGGGGGTGGATGAAAAACTGTTTTTT
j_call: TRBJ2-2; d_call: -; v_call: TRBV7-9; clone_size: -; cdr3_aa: CASSPIRHSTGELFF; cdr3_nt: TGTGCCAGCAGCCCAATCCGACACTCCACCGGGGAGCTGTTTTTT
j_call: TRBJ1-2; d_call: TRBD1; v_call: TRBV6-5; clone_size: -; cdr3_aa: CASSYRDRAKTDGYTF; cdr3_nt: TGTGCCAGCAGTTACCGGGACAGGGCCAAAACTGATGGCTACACCTTC
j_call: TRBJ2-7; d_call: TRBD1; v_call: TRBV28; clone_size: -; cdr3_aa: CASSPGQGGYEQYF; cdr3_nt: TGTGCCAGCAGCCCGGGACAGGGGGGCTACGAGCAGTACTTC
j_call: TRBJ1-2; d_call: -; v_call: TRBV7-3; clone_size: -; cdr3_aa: CASSPQGFGYGYTF; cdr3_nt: TGTGCCAGCAGCCCGCAGGGTTTTGGCTATGGCTACACCTTC
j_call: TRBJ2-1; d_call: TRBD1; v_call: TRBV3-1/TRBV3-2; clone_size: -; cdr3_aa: CASSLSGQNSYNGQFF; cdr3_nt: TGTGCCAGCAGCCTATCGGGACAGAACTCCTACAATGGGCAGTTCTTC
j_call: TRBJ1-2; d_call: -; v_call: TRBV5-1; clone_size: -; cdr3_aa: CASSLGGYGYTF; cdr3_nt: TGCGCCAGCAGCTTAGGAGGGTACGGCTACACCTTC
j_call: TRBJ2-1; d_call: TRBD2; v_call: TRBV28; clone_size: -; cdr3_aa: CASLERDGNNEQFF; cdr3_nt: TGTGCCAGTCTCGAGCGGGATGGGAACAATGAGCAGTTCTTC
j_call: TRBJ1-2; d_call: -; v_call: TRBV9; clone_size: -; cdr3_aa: CASSPGGDPRRGYTF; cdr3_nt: TGTGCCAGCAGTCCCGGGGGGGACCCAAGAAGGGGCTACACCTTC
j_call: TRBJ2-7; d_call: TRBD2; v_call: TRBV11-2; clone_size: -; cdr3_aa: CASRRAGGTYEQYF; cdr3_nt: TGTGCCAGCAGAAGGGCGGGAGGGACCTACGAGCAGTACTTC